The following is a T cell receptor (beta chain) sequence with its context. The antigen this receptor binds is unknown. Within one base of it there is no much larger clone, and no base qualities were kept. This specimen comes from a study of T cells in Graves' hyperthyroidism and ophthalmopathy (dated by TCRdb to between 2018 and 2020). About the full investigation: TCR V-J signatures able to tell the groups apart were searched for in a discovery cohort of approximately 95 patients, of whom fewer than 45 had Graves' ophthalmopathy and around 57 had stable Graves' hyperthyroidism. An independent validation cohort of under 20 hyperthyroidism patients and more than 15 patients who later progressed to ophthalmopathy tested prospective prediction of ophthalmopathy. For training and testing, the 100 or so patients in the discovery cohort were randomly divided in a 7:3 ratio. In addition, the study compared T-cell repertoires in thyroid tissue and in blood from six Graves' hyperthyroidism patients. After sampling, hyperthyroidism patients received methimazole starting at 30 mg daily, and ophthalmopathy patients received high-dose intravenous methylprednisolone. The paper reports TCR Vbeta CDR3 sequencing of over 130 peripheral blood samples: 43 ophthalmopathy, fewer than 85 hyperthyroidism and 17 progressor patients.

Paper-wide results and their limitations: In cross-validation, a model built on a 13 V-J signature told ophthalmopathy apart from stable hyperthyroidism with less than 90% sensitivity and around 84% specificity, and in testing the same model reached 80%/75%. Blood samples also contained most of the expanded thyroid clonotypes (frequency above 0.001), which suggests that blood repertoires may reflect thyroid immune responses. In validation, the model predicted progression to ophthalmopathy with approximately 69% sensitivity and approximately 74% specificity, a median of approximately 6.7 months before onset. Sample size was not statistically predetermined, and blinding of investigators to group allocation was not performed.

Amplification of TCR beta CDR3 regions was carried out from RNA transcripts. The first round of RT-PCR for the TCR CDR3 was performed with the HTBI primer set and the Qiagen OneStep RT-PCR kit. Libraries were constructed in a second round of multiplex PCR, after which size selection and purification were performed. The libraries were sequenced on an Illumina HiSeq2000 using paired-end 100 bp reads. The source study handled its data this way. SOAPnuke was used to process the raw data, throwing out any read that contained adapters or uncalled bases, had a mean Phred below 15, or lacked an exact constant-primer or identifier match. High-quality paired reads were merged using COPE v1.2.5, and each unique nucleotide sequence was defined as a clonotype. MiTCR v1.1 was used to align the clonotypes against IMGT TRBV, TRBD and TRBJ reference segments. The analysis included only V-J combinations with a frequency above 0.0001, which together covered roughly 99% of the repertoires. A TCS score was defined as the ratio of F50 (clonal expansion) to E x V (chaos), with BLOSUM62-based TCRdist applied between CDR3 peptides within each V-J. Welch's t-statistics and random forest reduced 500 to 650 V-J features to roughly 13, which were used in a naive Bayes classifier (R e1071). The similarity between thyroid and blood repertoires was quantified using the Morisita-Horn index. TCRdb applied fastp at Q25 and MiXCR to the public reads, then kept only in-frame beta chains. For every CDR3 protein sequence, its rows merge into one entry that carries the most common genes and DNA. The V and J calls and clone size come from TCRdb's table, not from the authors' own analysis. The sample yields 610,000 or so distinct CDR3 sequences; 40% to 55% were counted once. Jointly, the top ten make up about 8.3% of the sample.

The germline V gene encodes CDR1 MNHNS and CDR2 SASEGT. Unmatched junction bases come to 10, with V trimmed by 5 bases and J by 2 bases. Including the terminal cysteine and phenylalanine, the CDR3 comprises 16 residues. CDR3 DNA only is kept here, 48 bases in frame from base 1. Stable Graves' hyperthyroidism was defined as the absence of progression to ophthalmopathy over 18 months of follow-up. The hyperthyroidism patients were between 18 and 65 years old and newly diagnosed, with a disease duration of less than 2 months. Patients with uncontrolled infections, other autoimmune diseases, pregnancy or lactation were excluded. Clinical symptoms, serum thyroxine and TRAb, thyroid ultrasound, and orbital computed tomography formed the basis for the diagnoses. Trizol reagent was used to extract total RNA, and RNA quality was then checked on an Agilent 2100 Bioanalyzer.

This sequence originates from a young woman with Graves' hyperthyroidism. Material: peripheral blood or thyroid tissue (not recorded which). The chain was built from TRBV6-1 and TRBJ2-5, and 8 junction bases match TRBD2. The CDR3 protein is CASSRGLGTLQETQYF. Here is the DNA: TGTGCCAGCAGTCGGGGACTAGGTACCCTTCAAGAGACCCAGTACTTC.